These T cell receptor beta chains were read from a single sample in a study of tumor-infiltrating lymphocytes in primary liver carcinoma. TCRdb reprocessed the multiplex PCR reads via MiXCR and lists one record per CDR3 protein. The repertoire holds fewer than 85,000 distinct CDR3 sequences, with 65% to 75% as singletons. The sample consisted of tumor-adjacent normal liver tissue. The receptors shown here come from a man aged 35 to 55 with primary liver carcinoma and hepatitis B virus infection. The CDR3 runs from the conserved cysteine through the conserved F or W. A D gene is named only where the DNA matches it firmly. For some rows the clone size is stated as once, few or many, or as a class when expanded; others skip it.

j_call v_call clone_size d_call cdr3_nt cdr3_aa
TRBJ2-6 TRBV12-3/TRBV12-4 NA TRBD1 TGTGTCAGCAGTTTAAAAACAGGGGGGTTGAGCGTCCTGACTTTC CVSSLKTGGLSVLTF
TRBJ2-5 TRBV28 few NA TGTGCCAGCAGTTGGTCTAGGAGAGGGGAGACCCGGTACTTC CASSWSRRGETRYF
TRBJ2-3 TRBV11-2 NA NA TGTGCCAGCAGCTTCCTAGAGGGAGCACTCACAGATACGCAGTATTTT CASSFLEGALTDTQYF
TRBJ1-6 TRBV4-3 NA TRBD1 TGCGCCAGCATCCAAGAAGGCCCGGGACAGGCAAATAATTCACCCCTCCACTTT CASIQEGPGQANNSPLHF
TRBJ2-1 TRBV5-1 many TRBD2 TGCGCCAGCAGCCAACCCTACAGGGGACTAGCGGGACCGGCCTACAATGAGCAGTTCTTC CASSQPYRGLAGPAYNEQFF
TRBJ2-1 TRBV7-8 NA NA TGTGCCAGCAGCTTAGCCTCGTGTAGCTCATTCGGCGAGCAGTTCTTC CASSLASCSSFGEQFF
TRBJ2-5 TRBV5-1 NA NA TGCGCCAGCAGTTACAGGACATACCAAGAGACCCAGTACTTC CASSYRTYQETQYF
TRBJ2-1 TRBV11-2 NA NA TGTACCAGCAGCCACCCCCTGGAGTACTACAATGAGCAGTTCTTC CTSSHPLEYYNEQFF
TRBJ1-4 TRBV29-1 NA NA TGCAGTGTTGACGGAGGGGTGGGTGAAAAACTGTTTTTT CSVDGGVGEKLFF
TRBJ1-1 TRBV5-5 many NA TGTGCCAGCAGCCCTTCCCCCTTAGGAGGGGCGAACACTGAAGCTTTCTTT CASSPSPLGGANTEAFF
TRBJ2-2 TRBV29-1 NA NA TGCAGCGTTGGGGCTAGCGCTGCGAACACCGGGGAGCTGTTTTTT CSVGASAANTGELFF
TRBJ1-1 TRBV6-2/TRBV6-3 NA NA TGTGCCAGCAGTTACTCACCTTACAGGGTGGGGACTGAAGCTTTCTTT CASSYSPYRVGTEAFF
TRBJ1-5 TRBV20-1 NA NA TGCAGTGCTAGAGGCACGGGAGCAAGGAGCACAGATACGCAGCATTTT CSARGTGARSTDTQHF